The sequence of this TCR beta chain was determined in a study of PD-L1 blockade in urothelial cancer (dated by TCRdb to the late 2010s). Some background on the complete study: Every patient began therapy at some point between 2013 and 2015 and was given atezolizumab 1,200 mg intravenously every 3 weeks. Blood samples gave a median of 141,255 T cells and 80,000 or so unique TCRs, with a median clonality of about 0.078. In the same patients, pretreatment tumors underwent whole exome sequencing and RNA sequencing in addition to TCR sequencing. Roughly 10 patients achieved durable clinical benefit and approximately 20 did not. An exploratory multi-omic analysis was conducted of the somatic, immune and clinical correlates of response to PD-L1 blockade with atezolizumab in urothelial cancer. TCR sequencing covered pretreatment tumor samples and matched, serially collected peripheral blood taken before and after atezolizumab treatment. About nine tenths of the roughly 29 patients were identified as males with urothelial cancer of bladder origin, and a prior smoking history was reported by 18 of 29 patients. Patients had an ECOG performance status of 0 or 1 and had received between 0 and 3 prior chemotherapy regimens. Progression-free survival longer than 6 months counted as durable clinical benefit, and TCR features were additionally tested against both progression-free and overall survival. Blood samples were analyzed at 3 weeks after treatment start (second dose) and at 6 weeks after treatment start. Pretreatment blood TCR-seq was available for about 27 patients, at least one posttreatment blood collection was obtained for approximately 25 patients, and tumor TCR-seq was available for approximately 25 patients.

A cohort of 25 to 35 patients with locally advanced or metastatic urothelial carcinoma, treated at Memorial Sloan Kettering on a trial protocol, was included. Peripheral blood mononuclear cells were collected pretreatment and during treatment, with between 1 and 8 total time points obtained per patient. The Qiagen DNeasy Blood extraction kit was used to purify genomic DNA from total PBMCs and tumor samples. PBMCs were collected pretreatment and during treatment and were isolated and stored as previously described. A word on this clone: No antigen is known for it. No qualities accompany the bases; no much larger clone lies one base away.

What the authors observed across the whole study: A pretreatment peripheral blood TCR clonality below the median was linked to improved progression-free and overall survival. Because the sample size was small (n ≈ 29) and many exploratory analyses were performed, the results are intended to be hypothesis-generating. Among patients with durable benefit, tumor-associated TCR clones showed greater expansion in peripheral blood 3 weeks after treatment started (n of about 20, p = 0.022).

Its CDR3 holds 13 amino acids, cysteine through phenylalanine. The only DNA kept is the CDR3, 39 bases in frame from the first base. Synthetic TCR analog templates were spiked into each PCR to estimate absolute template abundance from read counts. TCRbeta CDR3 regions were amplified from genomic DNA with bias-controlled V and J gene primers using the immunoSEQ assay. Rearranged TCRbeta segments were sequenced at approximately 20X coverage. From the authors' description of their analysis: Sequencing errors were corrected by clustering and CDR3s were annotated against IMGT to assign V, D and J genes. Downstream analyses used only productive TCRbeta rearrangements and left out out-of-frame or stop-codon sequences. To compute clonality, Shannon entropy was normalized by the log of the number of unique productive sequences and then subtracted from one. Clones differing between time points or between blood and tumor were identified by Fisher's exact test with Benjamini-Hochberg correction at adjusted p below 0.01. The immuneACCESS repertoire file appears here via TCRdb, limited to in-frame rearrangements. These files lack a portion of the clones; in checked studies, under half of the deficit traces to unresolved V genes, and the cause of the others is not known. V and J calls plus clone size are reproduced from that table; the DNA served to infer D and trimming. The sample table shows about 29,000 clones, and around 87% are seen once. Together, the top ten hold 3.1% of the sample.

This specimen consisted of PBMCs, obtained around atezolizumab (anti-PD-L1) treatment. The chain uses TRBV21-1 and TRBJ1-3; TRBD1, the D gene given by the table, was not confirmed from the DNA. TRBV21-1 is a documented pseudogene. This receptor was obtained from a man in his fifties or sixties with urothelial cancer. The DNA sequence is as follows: TGTGCCAGCAGCAGGGGGCGATTCCAGCCCATATATTTT. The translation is CASSRGRFQPIYF.